Detailed here is one T cell receptor (beta chain). Its antigen is not known. The sample belongs to a study of somatic mutations in cytotoxic T cells in rheumatoid arthritis. About the research overall: Some V beta antibody-stained T-cell populations were flow-sorted at nearly 100% purity, including V beta1+ cells sequenced for TCRB.

From germline, CDR1 is LGHNA and CDR2 YNFKEQ. The CDR3 consists of 18 residues. Trimming took 0 bases from V and 0 from J, leaving 16 bases between them. The study's findings and limits: A rise in CD8+ clonality with age was seen in rheumatoid arthritis patients but not in healthy controls. The authors did not adjust the slight TRBV07 underrepresentation in rheumatoid arthritis patients for multiple comparisons.

By positive magnetic bead selection, CD4+ and CD8+ cells were isolated, and their purity was checked by flow cytometry. Libraries were prepared by immunoSEQ multiplex PCR; TCRdb keeps only in-frame clonotypes and omits some of them. The sample yields around 19,000 clones, around 84% seen once. Input material: CD8+ T cells sorted from blood. This clonotype was obtained from a woman aged 45-65 years in good health. The V gene is TRBV4-2, the J gene TRBJ2-3; maybe TRBD2 (7 bases). As DNA, the CDR3 is TGTGCCAGCAGCCAAGATGGGGGGGGCCCAGCTAGCACAGATACGCAGTATTTT. Translating gives CASSQDGGGPASTDTQYF.